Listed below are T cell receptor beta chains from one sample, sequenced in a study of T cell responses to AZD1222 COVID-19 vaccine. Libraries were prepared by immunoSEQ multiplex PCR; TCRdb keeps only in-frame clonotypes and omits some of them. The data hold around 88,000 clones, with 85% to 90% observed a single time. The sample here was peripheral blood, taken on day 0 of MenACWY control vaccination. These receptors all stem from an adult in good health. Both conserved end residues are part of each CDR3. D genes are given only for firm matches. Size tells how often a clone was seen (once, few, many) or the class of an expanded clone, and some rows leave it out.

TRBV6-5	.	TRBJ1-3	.	TGTGCCAGCAGGAAGGCCTCTGGAAACACCATATATTTT	CASRKASGNTIYF
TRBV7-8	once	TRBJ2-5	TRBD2	TGTGCCAGCAGCTTGGGGGAGGGCAGGGCCCTTTGGTCACAAGAGACCCAGTACTTC	CASSLGEGRALWSQETQYF
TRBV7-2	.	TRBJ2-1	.	TGTGCCAGCAGCCCGGTGGGAAACAATGAGCAGTTCTTC	CASSPVGNNEQFF
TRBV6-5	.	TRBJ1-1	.	TGTGCCAGCAGTTCGGACAGTAACACTGAAGCTTTCTTT	CASSSDSNTEAFF
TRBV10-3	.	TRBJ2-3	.	TGTGCCATCCGCGGCTCGGAGACAGATACGCAGTATTTT	CAIRGSETDTQYF
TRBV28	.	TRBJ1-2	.	TGTGCCAGCAGTTCCCCCGACCTCCTTGGCTACACCTTC	CASSSPDLLGYTF
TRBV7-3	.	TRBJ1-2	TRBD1	TGTGCCAGCAGCCCCGGACAGGGGGGGTACTATGGCTACACCTTC	CASSPGQGGYYGYTF
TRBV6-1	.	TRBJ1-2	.	TGTGCCAGCAGTGATACGACGGGGGGCTACTATGGCTACACCTTC	CASSDTTGGYYGYTF
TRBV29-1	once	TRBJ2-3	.	TGCAGCGTTCTACCCTCGGCTGGCCGGGGTGCGGGGACAGATACGCAGTATTTT	CSVLPSAGRGAGTDTQYF
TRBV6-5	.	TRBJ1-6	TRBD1	TGTGCCAGCAGTCCCCCGGGACAGTCTTATCTACCCCTCCACTTT	CASSPPGQSYLPLHF
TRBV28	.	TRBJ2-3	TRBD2	TGTGCCAGCAGTAAGCGGGGGGGCGGGGATACGCAGTATTTT	CASSKRGGGDTQYF
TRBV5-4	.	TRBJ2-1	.	TGTGCCTGGCGGCTTGGTTACAATGAGCAGTTCTTC	CAWRLGYNEQFF
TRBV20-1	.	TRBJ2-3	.	TGCAGTGCCCATGGTAGGGATACGCAGTATTTT	CSAHGRDTQYF
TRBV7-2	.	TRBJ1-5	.	TGTGCCAGCAGCGCCGTCAATCAGCCCCAGCATTTT	CASSAVNQPQHF
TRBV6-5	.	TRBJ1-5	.	TGTGCCAGCAGGATTAAACAAGGCAATCAGCCCCAGCATTTT	CASRIKQGNQPQHF
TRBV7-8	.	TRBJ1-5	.	TGTGCCAGCACCCGGGGACACGGAACCACGGGGAGCAATCAGCCCCAGCATTTT	CASTRGHGTTGSNQPQHF
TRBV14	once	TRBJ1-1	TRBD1	TGTGCCAGCAGCGCACGACAGGGGGTCACTGAAGCTTTCTTT	CASSARQGVTEAFF
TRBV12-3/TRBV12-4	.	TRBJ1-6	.	TGTGCCAGCAGTTTAAGGGAAGATGCACCCCTCCACTTT	CASSLREDAPLHF
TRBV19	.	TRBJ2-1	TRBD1	TGTGCCAGTAGTATAGGAGGGGACAGGGTTCGGGAGCAGTTCTTC	CASSIGGDRVREQFF
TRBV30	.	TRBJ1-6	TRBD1	TGTGCCTCGAAGACAGGGAGTACTACACCCCTCCACTTT	CASKTGSTTPLHF
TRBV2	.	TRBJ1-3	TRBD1	TGTGCCAGCAGAGGACAGGGAGGAAACACCATATATTTT	CASRGQGGNTIYF